The 29 T cell receptor beta chains below all came from one sample that was sequenced in a study of a mutant IDH1 vaccine in newly diagnosed glioma. Their recognized antigens are unknown. The method was immunoSEQ multiplex PCR; TCRdb's version includes in-frame clones alone and lacks a portion of them. The sample has roughly 50,000 clones, roughly 78% seen once. The time point denotes: week 5, during vaccination. Alongside topical imiquimod, each dose of vaccine comprised 300 ug of mutant IDH1 20-mer peptide. The material was PBMCs, obtained from a glioma patient whose treatment included an IDH1 peptide vaccine. The origin of the receptors is a middle-aged woman with glioma.

The V and J genes are TRBV5-1 and TRBJ1-2; D ambiguous. V gave up 9 bases and J gave up 2 bases, with 17 bases separating them. The CDR3 spans 14 residues. CDR1 and CDR2 from the germline V gene are SGHRS and YFSETQ. The CDR3 DNA reads as TGCGCCACCGCGCTCGAATCACAGAACTATGGCTACACCTTC. This codes for CATALESQNYGYTF.

The chain is built from TRBV9 and TRBJ2-3, with D uncertain. Germline V gene sequence: CDR1 SGDLS, CDR2 YYNGEE. V dropped 0 bases and J dropped 2 bases, with 10 bases sitting between them. The CDR3 is 15 residues long. The CDR3 DNA is TGTGCCAGCAGCGTAGTAGGAGAGGTCACAGATACGCAGTATTTT. It codes for CASSVVGEVTDTQYF.

The V call is TRBV19, the J call TRBJ1-2; TRBD1 is a possible D gene (6 bases). The length of the CDR3 is 16 residues. The germline V gene encodes CDR1 LNHDA and CDR2 SQIVND (reference sequence). Deletions cut 6 bases from V and 3 bases from J, with 20 bases between. The CDR3 bases are TGTGCCAGTAGCCGGTCTTGGACAGAGGGTGACTATGGCTACACCTTC. Encoded protein: CASSRSWTEGDYGYTF.

The chain combines TRBV6-1 with TRBJ1-6; D uncertain. The CDR3 is 15 residues long. Trimming removed 8 bases from V and 9 bases from J, with 20 bases in between. Germline V gene sequence: CDR1 MNHNS, CDR2 SASEGT. CDR3 DNA sequence: TGTGCCAGCCATCCGGACGGCGCTGGGGTTTCACCCCTCCACTTT. Its protein product is CASHPDGAGVSPLHF.

The chain is built from TRBV13 and TRBJ1-6; no clear D gene. CDR1 is PRHDT and CDR2 is FYEKMQ in the germline V gene (reference sequence). This CDR3 spans 18 amino acids. V was cut by 5 bases and J by 5 bases, with 22 bases left in between. CDR3 DNA: TGTGCCAGCAGCACCCGGGCTAATCCCCTCGGAGATAATTCACCCCTCCACTTT. Translated, it gives CASSTRANPLGDNSPLHF.

V gene TRBV5-1 combines with J gene TRBJ1-1; no clear D gene. Looked up from germline, CDR1 is SGHRS and CDR2 is YFSETQ. The CDR3 runs 15 residues. Trimming pared 4 bases from V and 4 bases from J, leaving 17 bases between. Here the CDR3 reads CASSRMGLGSTEAFF. The CDR3 DNA is TGCGCCAGCAGCAGAATGGGGTTGGGGAGCACTGAAGCTTTCTTT.

The J gene is TRBJ2-1, the V gene TRBV28; TRBD2 is a possible D gene (5 bases). V lost 3 bases and J 6 bases, leaving 6 bases between the germline ends. Looked up from germline, CDR1 is MDHEN and CDR2 is SYDVKM. The CDR3 is 12 residues long. The CDR3 loop is CASSFEGNEQFF. CDR3 coding DNA: TGTGCCAGCAGTTTTGAGGGCAATGAGCAGTTCTTC.

The chain uses TRBV10-3 and TRBJ1-1; D call uncertain. V lost 9 bases, J lost 1 base, and 12 bases lay in between. This CDR3 has 13 amino acids. CDR1 is ENHRY, CDR2 SYGVKD, per germline. The CDR3 DNA reads as TGTGCCATAGGGCGGAATGGGAACACTGAAGCTTTCTTT. Protein product: CAIGRNGNTEAFF.

The CDR3 sequence is CASSGMGNQPQHF. The CDR3 nucleotides are TGTGCCAGCAGTGGTATGGGTAATCAGCCCCAGCATTTT. This chain uses TRBV2 with TRBJ1-5, with D hard to call. Trimming removed 4 bases at V and 4 bases at J, with 8 bases between. The germline V gene has CDR1 SNHLY and CDR2 FYNNEI. This CDR3 region has 13 residues.

The chain is built from TRBV13 and TRBJ2-2; the match to TRBD1 covers 9 bases. Looked up from germline, CDR1 is PRHDT and CDR2 is FYEKMQ (reference sequence). The ends lost 2 bases at V and 6 bases at J; junction bases unmatched: 4. The CDR3 runs 15 residues. The chain's CDR3 is CASSLRTGVPGELFF. The CDR3 DNA is TGTGCCAGCAGCTTACGGACAGGGGTCCCCGGGGAGCTGTTTTTT.

V is TRBV14 and J is TRBJ2-1, with 12 bases that match TRBD1. The junction had 6 bases not matched to a gene; V was cut back by 9 bases and J by 9 bases. This CDR3 has 13 residues. The V gene's germline CDR1 is SGHDN and CDR2 FVKESK. The CDR3, as DNA: TGTGCCAGTTCCGGGACAGGGGGCGGTGAGCAGTTCTTC. Protein product: CASSGTGGGEQFF.

The chain couples TRBV30 to TRBJ1-1; D is undetermined. CDR1 GTSNPN and CDR2 SVGIG come from the germline V gene (reference sequence). This CDR3 is 12 amino acids long. The V end lost 1 base, the J end lost 1 base, and 4 bases lay between the germline ends. The CDR3 nucleotides are TGTGCCTGGAGTGGACAGAACACTGAAGCTTTCTTT. Protein: CAWSGQNTEAFF.

The chain uses TRBV10-3 and TRBJ1-1, with D unresolved. Germline V gene sequence: CDR1 ENHRY, CDR2 SYGVKD. Trimming shortened V by 5 bases and J by 1 base, and 11 bases separated the two germline ends. The CDR3 is 14 residues long. The CDR3 loop reads CAISLLAGNTEAFF. CDR3 DNA sequence: TGTGCCATCAGTCTGTTGGCGGGGAACACTGAAGCTTTCTTT.

The V call is TRBV23-1, the J call TRBJ1-2; D is uncertain. TRBV23-1 is given ORF status, its function remaining uncertain. The V gene lost 6 bases and the J gene lost 1 base, with 9 bases spanning the gap. CDR3 size: 13 residues. The CDR3 loop reads CASRSFHNYGYTF. Written as DNA, the CDR3 is TGCGCCAGCAGGAGTTTCCATAACTATGGCTACACCTTC.

Concerning this clone: Its ends do not fully match the called genes, so a read error is possible. The CDR3 reads CASKPPGANYSYTF. The DNA of the CDR3 is TGTGCCAGTAAGCCCCCAGGGGCTAACTATAGCTACACCTTC. The rearrangement links TRBV19 to TRBJ1-2; D possibly corresponds to TRBD1 (6 bases). This CDR3 has 14 amino acids. Germline V gene data show CDR1 as LNHDA and CDR2 as SQIVND (reference sequence).

This clone appeared once. The chain employs TRBV9 and TRBJ2-5; TRBD2 is a possible D gene (5 bases). The germline gives CDR1 SGDLS, CDR2 YYNGEE. V was cut by 4 bases and J by 3 bases, with 13 bases left in between. CDR3 length equals 14 residues. The CDR3: CASSLSDFKETQYF. Here the CDR3 DNA reads TGTGCCAGCAGCCTGTCGGACTTTAAAGAGACCCAGTACTTC.

The chain combines TRBV4-1 with TRBJ1-2; the D is unclear. Germline lookup yields CDR1 MGHRA and CDR2 YSYEKL. The V gene lost 1 base and the J gene lost 9 bases, with 15 bases spanning the gap. This CDR3 has 14 amino acids. CDR3 DNA sequence: TGCGCCAGCAGCCAAGGATTGACGGCCGCCAGCTACACCTTC. Translated, it gives CASSQGLTAASYTF.

This clone appeared once. The same CDR3 is also encoded by other DNA sequences in this sample. The chain couples TRBV11-2 to TRBJ2-2; D possibly corresponds to TRBD2 (6 bases). CDR3 size: 15 residues. The V gene's germline CDR1 is SGHAT and CDR2 FQNNGV. V was trimmed by 3 bases and J by 3 bases, leaving 11 bases between them. The CDR3 DNA sequence: TGTGCCAGCAGCTTGGCGGGGCCCCACACCGGGGAGCTGTTTTTT. Amino acid sequence: CASSLAGPHTGELFF.

This chain joins TRBV6-6 and TRBJ1-2; no clear D gene. The V gene lost 6 bases and the J gene lost 2 bases, with 7 bases spanning the gap. CDR1 MNHNY and CDR2 SVGAGI come from the germline V gene (reference sequence). The CDR3 sequence is 12 residues long. CDR3 in amino acids: CASRRDNYGYTF. In DNA, the CDR3 is TGTGCCAGCAGACGTGACAACTATGGCTACACCTTC.

The chain links TRBV27 to TRBJ2-5, with no clear D. Germline V lookup: CDR1 MNHEY, CDR2 SMNVEV (reference sequence). The CDR3 length is 14 residues. Trimming stripped 3 bases from V and 0 bases from J, with 8 bases between. The CDR3 here is CASSLWQDQETQYF. The CDR3 DNA sequence: TGTGCCAGCAGTTTGTGGCAGGACCAAGAGACCCAGTACTTC.

This clone has a handful of counts. The chain combines TRBV5-4 with TRBJ1-2; 11 nucleotides align to TRBD1. V gave up 6 bases and J gave up 8 bases; unmatched junction bases: 12. This CDR3 comprises 15 residues. Per the germline V gene, CDR1 is SGHNT and CDR2 is YYREEE (reference sequence). The DNA for the CDR3 is TGTGCCAGCACCAACTTCGGACAGGGGGCCGGCGGCTACACCTTC. Translated: CASTNFGQGAGGYTF.

This chain joins TRBV27 and TRBJ1-1; 7 nucleotides match TRBD1. V shed 3 bases, J shed 5 bases, and the junction held 12 bases outside the gene matches. The germline V gene has CDR1 MNHEY and CDR2 SMNVEV (reference sequence). The CDR3 sequence is 16 residues long. Here the CDR3 DNA reads TGTGCCAGCAGTTTGGCGCAGGGGGTGTCGAGTACTGAAGCTTTCTTT. It is translated as CASSLAQGVSSTEAFF.

The chain is built from TRBV6-4 and TRBJ1-1; 10 nucleotides agree with TRBD1. Germline CDR1 and CDR2: MRHNA and SNTAGT. V was pared by 6 bases and J by 5 bases, with 3 bases of the junction left unmatched. The CDR3 contains 13 residues. CDR3 nucleotide sequence: TGTGCCAGCAGCGGGGACAGGGGTACTGAAGCTTTCTTT. Protein: CASSGDRGTEAFF.

This clone was detected only a few times. The CDR3 protein is CASSYSRQRGTEAFF. DNA of the CDR3: TGTGCCAGCAGTTACTCGAGACAAAGGGGCACTGAAGCTTTCTTT. V is TRBV6-5 and J is TRBJ1-1, with a tentative D call TRBD1 (5 bases). This CDR3 is 15 amino acids long. Germline V gene lookup returns CDR1 MNHEY and CDR2 SVGAGI. V was pared by 0 bases and J by 4 bases, with 12 bases between.

The chain uses TRBV6-1 and TRBJ1-2; unclear D gene. V lost 6 bases and J 4 bases, leaving 12 bases between the germline ends. The germline CDR1 and CDR2 sequences are MNHNS and SASEGT. This CDR3 is built from 13 residues. CDR3 sequence: CASRGGSFYGYTF. Here the CDR3 DNA reads TGTGCCAGCAGAGGTGGGAGCTTCTATGGCTACACCTTC.

The DNA of the CDR3 is TGTGCCAGCAGTGCCGGGGGTTCCTATGGCTACACCTTC. Translating it yields CASSAGGSYGYTF. The V and J genes are TRBV6-6 and TRBJ1-2, with a tentative D call TRBD1 (5 bases). The V end was cut by 5 bases, the J end by 4 bases, with 11 bases between. The CDR3 spans 13 residues. Per germline, CDR1 MNHNY and CDR2 SVGAGI (reference sequence).

The V call is TRBV9, the J call TRBJ2-7, with TRBD2 identical over 7 bases. V was pared by 4 bases and J by 1 base, with 8 bases of the junction left unmatched. Germline CDR1 SGDLS, CDR2 YYNGEE. The CDR3 sequence is 15 residues long. CDR3 nucleotides: TGTGCCAGCAGCCCTCGGAGCGGGGCGTCCTACGAGCAGTACTTC. Its translation: CASSPRSGASYEQYF. Complete variable domain (other parts from reference TRBV9 and TRBJ2-7): DSGVTQTPKHLITATGQRVTLRCSPRSGDLSVYWYQQSLDQGLQFLIQYYNGEERAKGNILERFSAQQFPDLHSELNLSSLELGDSALYFCASSPRSGASYEQYFGPGTRLTVT.

The chain combines TRBV14 with TRBJ1-6; D may be TRBD1 (5 bases). The V end was cut by 4 bases, the J end by 6 bases, with 13 bases between. In germline, CDR1 is SGHDN, CDR2 FVKESK. CDR3 length: 15 amino acids. The CDR3 sequence: CASSRPGTLNSPLHF. CDR3 DNA sequence: TGTGCCAGCAGCCGCCCCGGGACGCTTAATTCACCCCTCCACTTT.

CDR3 amino acids: CASSLEVNNEQFF. CDR3 nucleotides: TGCGCCAGCAGCTTGGAAGTAAACAATGAGCAGTTCTTC. The chain is built from TRBV5-1 and TRBJ2-1; no clear D gene. The germline gives CDR1 SGHRS, CDR2 YFSETQ. With 0 bases removed from V and 5 bases from J, the gap between germline ends came to 6 bases. The CDR3 is 13 residues long.